What follows describes a single T cell receptor beta chain. Its antigen is not identified. The data originate from a study of beta chain features in type 1 diabetes. Findings of the study overall: Among type 1 diabetes patients, VDJ junctions had fewer insertions and more deletions. Type 1 diabetes patients had TCRB CDR3s that were shorter (moderately but significantly so) in all four CD4+ subsets.

The CDR3 contains 15 residues. With 4 bases clipped from V and 6 bases from J, the junction kept 5 bases outside the gene matches. Germline V gene sequence: CDR1 SGHNT, CDR2 YENEEA. The whole isolated RNA underwent reverse transcription, so sequencing captured expressed TCRB transcripts. The table came from immunoSEQ multiplex PCR; TCRdb's copy has only in-frame clones and leaves some out. The sample carries 640,000 or so clones, 13% recorded once. The sequence was collected from a man between 18 and 29 years old with type 1 diabetes. The sequenced material came from naive CD4+ T cells from blood. The gene calls are TRBV11-3 and TRBJ1-6; 8 positions match TRBD1. The CDR3 loop is CASSSRQGSNSPLHF. As DNA, the CDR3 is TGTGCCAGCAGCTCCCGACAGGGGAGTAATTCACCCCTCCACTTT.